The present T cell receptor beta chain was sequenced within a study of shared clonotypes between healthy human individuals. Germline V CDR1 and CDR2: MNHEY, SMNVEV (reference sequence). The CDR3 is 14 amino acids. V was pared by 2 bases and J by 1 base, with 8 bases between. Concerning this clone itself: Its antigen is unknown. The same CDR3 also results from other DNA sequences found in this sample.

Selected positively for CCR7 and CD45RO-negative, naive CD8 cells excluded terminally differentiated effector memory CD45RA+ cells. All donors qualified as healthy HIV-negative adults and had experienced no recent acute infections or vaccinations. Profiling relied on immunoSEQ multiplex PCR, and the TCRdb table lists in-frame clones only, not all of them. Here the sample spans approximately 2,200,000 clones, about 92% being singletons. Study results and limitations: A few donors shared approximately 5% of their naive CD4 clonotypes.

This chain links TRBV27 with TRBJ1-2, with D possibly matching TRBD1 (5 bases). Sequences were obtained from naive CD8+ T cells from PBMCs. The receptor was derived from a man between 18 and 35 years old in good health. Some clones in this sample may be carry-over from other donors' samples. The CDR3 region has the DNA TGTGCCAGCAGTTTACAGGGAGGTAACTATGGCTACACCTTC. Its translation is CASSLQGGNYGYTF.